This is a list of T cell receptor beta chains from one sample in a study of blood T cells in healthy people across ages. One entry per CDR3 protein results from TCRdb running MiXCR on the 5' RACE reads. The table includes over 950,000 distinct CDR3 sequences, under 40% detected once. The sample comprised blood. These receptors were collected from a man in his late teens or twenties in good health. Both conserved end residues are part of each CDR3. D genes are given only for firm matches. Rows may omit the clone size; those that give it use once, few, many or a size class.

J	size	V	D	CDR3	DNA
TRBJ2-3	-	TRBV5-6	-	CASSKFADTQYF	TGTGCCAGCAGCAAATTCGCAGATACGCAGTATTTT
TRBJ1-1	many	TRBV29-1	TRBD1	CSVQGAFLNTEAFF	TGCAGCGTTCAGGGGGCTTTTCTGAACACTGAAGCTTTCTTT
TRBJ2-1	-	TRBV10-3	-	CAISPRSGYNEQFF	TGTGCCATCAGTCCTCGTTCGGGGTACAATGAGCAGTTCTTC
TRBJ1-1	-	TRBV6-1	TRBD1	CASRHDRVTEAFF	TGTGCCAGCAGGCACGACAGGGTCACTGAAGCTTTCTTT
TRBJ1-2	few	TRBV20-1	-	CSAEQGQNGYTF	TGCAGTGCAGAACAGGGTCAGAATGGCTACACCTTC
TRBJ2-3	many	TRBV5-1	TRBD1	CASSTGTGRTDTQYF	TGCGCCAGCAGTACCGGGACAGGGCGCACAGATACGCAGTATTTT
TRBJ1-5	-	TRBV4-1	-	CASSQVPPGPQHF	TGCGCCAGCAGCCAAGTCCCGCCCGGGCCCCAGCATTTT
TRBJ1-1	-	TRBV7-9	-	CASSLAGAGHVPNTVAFF	TGTGCCAGCAGCTTAGCGGGGGCAGGCCACGTTCCTAACACTGTAGCTTTCTTT
TRBJ2-1	-	TRBV29-1	TRBD1	CSVDSATGGSPSSYNEQFF	TGCAGCGTTGATTCCGCGACAGGGGGCTCTCCAAGCTCCTACAATGAGCAGTTCTTC
TRBJ1-2	many	TRBV11-2	TRBD1	CASSTGTGGYGYTF	TGTGCCAGCAGCACCGGGACAGGGGGATATGGCTACACCTTC
TRBJ1-1	few	TRBV9	-	CASSANVAPRTEAFF	TGTGCCAGCAGCGCCAATGTCGCTCCGAGGACTGAAGCTTTCTTT
TRBJ2-3	few	TRBV20-1	-	CSARDPAGSELSSTDTQYF	TGCAGTGCTAGAGATCCGGCGGGGTCCGAACTTTCTAGCACAGATACGCAGTATTTT
TRBJ2-1	few	TRBV5-1	-	CASSLRGGPGYEQFF	TGCGCCAGCAGCTTGAGGGGGGGCCCTGGATATGAGCAGTTCTTC
TRBJ2-2	once	TRBV5-1	-	CASSLEGRGETGELFF	TGCGCCAGCAGCCTCGAGGGCAGGGGGGAGACCGGGGAGCTGTTTTTT
TRBJ2-7	few	TRBV4-3	TRBD1	CASSQPGQGEQYF	TGCGCCAGCAGCCAACCAGGACAGGGCGAGCAGTACTTC
TRBJ2-4	-	TRBV27	-	CASSLEGRASNEQYF	TGTGCCAGCAGTTTGGAGGGCAGGGCCTCCAATGAGCAGTACTTC
TRBJ1-3	once	TRBV7-2	-	CASSRPRGSGNTIYF	TGTGCCAGCAGCCGGCCGAGGGGCTCTGGAAACACCATATATTTT
TRBJ2-1	-	TRBV10-3	-	CAISESRQEVGQFF	TGTGCCATCAGTGAGTCTCGGCAGGAGGTGGGGCAGTTCTTC
TRBJ1-2	-	TRBV27	TRBD1	CASTPIGAGGAGNYGYTF	TGTGCCAGCACCCCCATTGGGGCAGGGGGCGCGGGAAACTATGGCTACACCTTC
TRBJ1-2	-	TRBV7-8	-	CASSADKYGYTF	TGTGCCAGCAGCGCAGACAAGTACGGCTACACCTTC
TRBJ2-3	-	TRBV2	-	CASSSGDWQDMDTQYF	TGTGCCAGCAGTTCAGGGGACTGGCAGGATATGGATACGCAGTATTTT
TRBJ2-1	few	TRBV7-3	-	CASSLTGGTNEQFF	TGTGCCAGCAGCTTAACGGGGGGTACGAATGAGCAGTTCTTC
TRBJ2-1	-	TRBV11-1	-	CASSLGLGRKQDEQFF	TGTGCCAGCAGCTTAGGGCTCGGCAGGAAGCAGGATGAGCAGTTCTTC
TRBJ1-5	few	TRBV6-2/TRBV6-3	TRBD1	CASSYLSGAKTGGYQPQHF	TGTGCCAGCAGTTACTTATCGGGGGCTAAAACAGGGGGCTATCAGCCCCAGCATTTT
TRBJ1-2	once	TRBV7-2	-	CASSAFGQSGYTF	TGTGCCAGCAGCGCCTTCGGACAGAGTGGCTACACCTTC